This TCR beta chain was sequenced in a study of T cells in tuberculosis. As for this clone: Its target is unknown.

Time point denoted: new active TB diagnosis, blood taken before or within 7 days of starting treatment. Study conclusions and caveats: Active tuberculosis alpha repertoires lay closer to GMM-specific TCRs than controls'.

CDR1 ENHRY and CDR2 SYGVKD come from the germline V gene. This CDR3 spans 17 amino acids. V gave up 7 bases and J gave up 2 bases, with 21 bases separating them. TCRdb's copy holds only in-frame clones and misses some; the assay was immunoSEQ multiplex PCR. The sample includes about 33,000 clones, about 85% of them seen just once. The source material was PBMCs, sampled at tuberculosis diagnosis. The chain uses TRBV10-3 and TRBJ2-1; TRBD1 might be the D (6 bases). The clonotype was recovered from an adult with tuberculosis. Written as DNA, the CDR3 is TGTGCCATCATGGAGCCCGATAGGGGGAGTCCCTACAATGAGCAGTTCTTC. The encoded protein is CAIMEPDRGSPYNEQFF.